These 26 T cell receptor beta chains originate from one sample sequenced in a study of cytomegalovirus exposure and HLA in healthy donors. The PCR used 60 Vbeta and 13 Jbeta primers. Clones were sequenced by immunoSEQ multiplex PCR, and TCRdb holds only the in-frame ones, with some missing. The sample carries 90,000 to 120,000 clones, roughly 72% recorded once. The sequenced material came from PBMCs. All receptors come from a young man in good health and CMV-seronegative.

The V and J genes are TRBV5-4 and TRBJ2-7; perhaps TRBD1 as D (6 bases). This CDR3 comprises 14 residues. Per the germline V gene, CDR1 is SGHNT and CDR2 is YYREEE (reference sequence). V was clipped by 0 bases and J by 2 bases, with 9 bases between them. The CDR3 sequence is CASSLDRATYEQYF. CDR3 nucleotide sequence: TGTGCCAGCAGCTTGGACAGGGCCACCTACGAGCAGTACTTC.

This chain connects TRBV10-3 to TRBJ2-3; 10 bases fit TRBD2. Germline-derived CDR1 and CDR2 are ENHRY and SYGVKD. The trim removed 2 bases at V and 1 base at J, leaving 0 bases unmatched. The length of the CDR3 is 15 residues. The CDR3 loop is CAISEGLAGTDTQYF. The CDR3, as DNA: TGTGCCATCAGTGAGGGACTAGCGGGCACAGATACGCAGTATTTT.

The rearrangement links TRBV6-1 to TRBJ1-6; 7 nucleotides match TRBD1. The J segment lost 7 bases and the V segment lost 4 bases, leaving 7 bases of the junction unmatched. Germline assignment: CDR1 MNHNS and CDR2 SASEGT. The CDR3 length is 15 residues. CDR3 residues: CASSGPGTVNSPLHF. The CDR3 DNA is TGTGCCAGCAGTGGACCCGGGACAGTGAATTCACCCCTCCACTTT.

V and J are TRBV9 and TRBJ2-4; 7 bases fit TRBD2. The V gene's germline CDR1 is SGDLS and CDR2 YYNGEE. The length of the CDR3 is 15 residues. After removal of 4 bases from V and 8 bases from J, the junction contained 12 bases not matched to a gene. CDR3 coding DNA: TGTGCCAGCAGCTCAAGCGGGACTCCGTGGGACATTCAGTACTTC. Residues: CASSSSGTPWDIQYF.

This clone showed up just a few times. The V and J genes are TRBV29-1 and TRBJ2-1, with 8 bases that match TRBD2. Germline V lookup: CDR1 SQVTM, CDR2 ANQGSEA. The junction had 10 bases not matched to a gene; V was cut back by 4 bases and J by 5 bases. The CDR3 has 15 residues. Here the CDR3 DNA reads TGCAGCGTTGTCTGGCGGGGGGCCACTAACAATGAGCAGTTCTTC. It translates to CSVVWRGATNNEQFF.

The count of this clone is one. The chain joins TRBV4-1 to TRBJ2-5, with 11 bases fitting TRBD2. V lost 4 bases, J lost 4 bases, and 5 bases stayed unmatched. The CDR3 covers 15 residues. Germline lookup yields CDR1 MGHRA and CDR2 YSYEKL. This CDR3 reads CASSLLAGEGETQYF. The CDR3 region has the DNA TGCGCCAGCAGCCTACTAGCGGGAGAGGGAGAGACCCAGTACTTC.

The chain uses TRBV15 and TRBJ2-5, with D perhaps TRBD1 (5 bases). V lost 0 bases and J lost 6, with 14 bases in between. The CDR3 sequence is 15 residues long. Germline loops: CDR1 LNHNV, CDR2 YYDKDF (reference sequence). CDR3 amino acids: CATSRDAQGDQTQYF. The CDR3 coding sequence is TGTGCCACCAGCAGAGATGCCCAGGGTGACCAGACCCAGTACTTC.

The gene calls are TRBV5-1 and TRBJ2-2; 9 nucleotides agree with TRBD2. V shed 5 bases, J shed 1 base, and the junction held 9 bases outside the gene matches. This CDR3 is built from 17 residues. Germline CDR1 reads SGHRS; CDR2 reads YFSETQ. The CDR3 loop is CASSNPGTSRNTGELFF. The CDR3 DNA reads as TGCGCCAGCAGTAACCCCGGGACTAGCAGGAACACCGGGGAGCTGTTTTTT.

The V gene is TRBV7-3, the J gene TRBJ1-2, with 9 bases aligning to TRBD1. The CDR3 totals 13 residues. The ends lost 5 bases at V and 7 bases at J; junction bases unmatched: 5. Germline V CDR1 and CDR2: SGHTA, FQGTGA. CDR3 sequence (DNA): TGTGCCAGCAGCGTGGACAGGGGAAGTGGCTACACCTTC. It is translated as CASSVDRGSGYTF.

CDR3 loop: CASSLTGTGFLNTEAFF. The CDR3 DNA sequence: TGTGCCAGCAGTCTGACCGGGACAGGGTTTTTGAACACTGAAGCTTTCTTT. The chain has TRBV27 and TRBJ1-1; the match to TRBD1 covers 9 bases. This CDR3 is 17 amino acids long. Per germline, CDR1 MNHEY and CDR2 SMNVEV (reference sequence). Losses at the gene ends were 5 bases for V and 0 bases for J; bases not matched to a gene: 10.

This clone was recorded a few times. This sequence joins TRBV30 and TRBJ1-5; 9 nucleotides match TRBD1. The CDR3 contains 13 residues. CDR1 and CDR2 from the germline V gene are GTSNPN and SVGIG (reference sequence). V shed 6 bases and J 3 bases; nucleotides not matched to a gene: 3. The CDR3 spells CACQQGANQPQHF. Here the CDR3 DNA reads TGTGCCTGTCAACAGGGGGCCAATCAGCCCCAGCATTTT.

This chain's CDR3 is CASSEGGGSYNEQFF. In DNA, the CDR3 is TGTGCCAGCAGTGAAGGGGGAGGATCCTACAATGAGCAGTTCTTC. The rearrangement uses TRBV6-1 and TRBJ2-1; D perhaps matches TRBD2 (6 bases). The CDR3 is made up of 15 amino acids. Trimming cost V 1 base and J 1 base, with 8 bases left between them. Per the germline V gene, CDR1 is MNHNS and CDR2 is SASEGT.

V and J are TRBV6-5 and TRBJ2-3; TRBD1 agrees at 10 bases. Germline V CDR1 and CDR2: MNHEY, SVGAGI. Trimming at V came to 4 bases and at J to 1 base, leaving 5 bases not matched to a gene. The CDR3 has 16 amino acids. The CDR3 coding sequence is TGTGCCAGCAGTTCCAGGGACAGGGGTGGCACAGATACGCAGTATTTT. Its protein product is CASSSRDRGGTDTQYF.

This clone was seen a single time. The CDR3 DNA is TGTGCCACCGCGGACAGGGGGCTTCAGCCCCAGCATTTT. It is translated as CATADRGLQPQHF. The chain carries TRBV19 and TRBJ1-5; 11 bases align to TRBD1. The V gene end was trimmed by 10 bases and the J gene end by 6 bases; junction bases not matched to a gene: 5. The germline CDR1 and CDR2 sequences are LNHDA and SQIVND (reference sequence). This CDR3 has 13 amino acids.

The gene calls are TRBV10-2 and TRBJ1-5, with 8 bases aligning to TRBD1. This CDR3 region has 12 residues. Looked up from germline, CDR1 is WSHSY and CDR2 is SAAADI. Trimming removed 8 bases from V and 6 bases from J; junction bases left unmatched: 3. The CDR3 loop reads CASDRGLQPQHF. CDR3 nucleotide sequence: TGCGCCAGCGACAGGGGACTTCAGCCCCAGCATTTT.

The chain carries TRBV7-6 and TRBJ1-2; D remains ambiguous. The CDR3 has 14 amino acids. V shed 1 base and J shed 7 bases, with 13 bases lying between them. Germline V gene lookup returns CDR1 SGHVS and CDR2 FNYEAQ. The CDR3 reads CASSLEAGFGGYTF. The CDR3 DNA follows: TGTGCCAGCAGCTTAGAGGCCGGGTTCGGTGGCTACACCTTC.

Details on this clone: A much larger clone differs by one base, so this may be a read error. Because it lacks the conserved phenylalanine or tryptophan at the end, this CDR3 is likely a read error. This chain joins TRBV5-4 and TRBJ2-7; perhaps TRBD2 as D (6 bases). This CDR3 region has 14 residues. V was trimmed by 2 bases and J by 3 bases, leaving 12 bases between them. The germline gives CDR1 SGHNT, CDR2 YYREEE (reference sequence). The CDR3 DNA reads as TGTGCCAGCAGCTTTTCGGGACTCTACTACGAGCAGTACCTC. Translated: CASSFSGLYYEQYL.

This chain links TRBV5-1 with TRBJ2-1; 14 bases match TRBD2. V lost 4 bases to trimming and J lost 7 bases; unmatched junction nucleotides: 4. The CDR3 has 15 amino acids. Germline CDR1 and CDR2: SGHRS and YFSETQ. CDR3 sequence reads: CASSPGTSGSNEQFF. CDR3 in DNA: TGCGCCAGCAGCCCTGGGACTAGCGGGAGTAATGAGCAGTTCTTC.

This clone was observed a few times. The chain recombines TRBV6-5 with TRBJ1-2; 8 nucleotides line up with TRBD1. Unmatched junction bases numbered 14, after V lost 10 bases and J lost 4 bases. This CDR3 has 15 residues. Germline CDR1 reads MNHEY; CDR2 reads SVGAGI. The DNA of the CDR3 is TGTGCCACCGCGTTGCGAGGACAGGGATCCTATGGCTACACCTTC. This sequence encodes CATALRGQGSYGYTF.

As DNA, the CDR3 is TGCGCCAGCAGGTCCGGACAGGGTGGCAATCAGCCCCAGCATTTT. This encodes CASRSGQGGNQPQHF. The chain joins TRBV10-2 to TRBJ1-5; 8 bases are a match to TRBD1. Germline V gene lookup returns CDR1 WSHSY and CDR2 SAAADI. The CDR3 length is 15 residues. With 6 bases clipped from V and 2 bases from J, the junction kept 6 bases outside the gene matches.

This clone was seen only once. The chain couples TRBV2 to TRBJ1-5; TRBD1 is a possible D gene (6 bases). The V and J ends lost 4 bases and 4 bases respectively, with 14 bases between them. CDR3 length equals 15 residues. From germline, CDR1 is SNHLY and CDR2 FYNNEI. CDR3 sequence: CASSAWGPGNQPQHF. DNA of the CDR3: TGTGCCAGCAGTGCCTGGGGGCCCGGGAATCAGCCCCAGCATTTT.

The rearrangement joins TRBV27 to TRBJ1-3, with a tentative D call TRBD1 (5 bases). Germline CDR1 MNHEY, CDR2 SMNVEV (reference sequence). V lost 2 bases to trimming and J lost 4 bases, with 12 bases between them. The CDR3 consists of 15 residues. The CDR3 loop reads CASSLRGGSGNTIYF. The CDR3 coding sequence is TGTGCCAGCAGTTTAAGGGGAGGGTCCGGAAACACCATATATTTT.

In DNA form, the CDR3 reads TGCGCCAGCAGACAGGGGGCGATCACCGGGGAGCTGTTTTTT. Its translation: CASRQGAITGELFF. V and J are TRBV5-1 and TRBJ2-2; TRBD1 aligns across 9 bases. The CDR3 runs to 14 residues. In germline, CDR1 is SGHRS, CDR2 YFSETQ. With V trimmed by 5 bases and J by 4 bases, 3 bases remained unmatched. Full variable domain (remainder filled in from reference TRBV5-1 and TRBJ2-2): KAGVTQTPRYLIKTRGQQVTLSCSPISGHRSVSWYQQTPGQGLQFLFEYFSETQRNKGNFPGRFSGRQFSNSRSEMNVSTLELGDSALYLCASRQGAITGELFFGEGSRLTVL.

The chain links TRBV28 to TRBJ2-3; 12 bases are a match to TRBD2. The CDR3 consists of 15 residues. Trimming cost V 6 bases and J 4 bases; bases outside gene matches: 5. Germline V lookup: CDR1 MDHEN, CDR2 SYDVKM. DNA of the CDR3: TGTGCCAGCAGCTCCCCTAGCGGGGGGGCAGATACGCAGTATTTT. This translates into CASSSPSGGADTQYF.

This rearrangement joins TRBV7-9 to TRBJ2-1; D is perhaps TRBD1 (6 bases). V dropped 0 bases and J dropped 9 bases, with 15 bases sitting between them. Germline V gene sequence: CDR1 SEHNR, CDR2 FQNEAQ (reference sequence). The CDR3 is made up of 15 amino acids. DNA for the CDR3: TGTGCCAGCAGCTTAGCGAAGGTGGGGGCCTCTGAGCAGTTCTTC. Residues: CASSLAKVGASEQFF.

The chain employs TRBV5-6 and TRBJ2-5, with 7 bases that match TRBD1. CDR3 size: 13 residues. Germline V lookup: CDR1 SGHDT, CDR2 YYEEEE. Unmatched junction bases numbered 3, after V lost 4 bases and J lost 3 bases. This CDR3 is CASSQTGKETQYF. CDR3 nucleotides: TGTGCCAGCAGCCAGACAGGGAAAGAGACCCAGTACTTC.